A selection of T cell receptor beta chains follows, all from one sample in a study of radiotherapy plus CTLA-4 blockade in lung cancer. Produced via immunoSEQ multiplex PCR; TCRdb's table is partial and in-frame only. Of some 110,000 clones in the sample, 65% to 85% were seen once. Source: peripheral blood, taken from a patient treated with radiotherapy plus ipilimumab. All receptors derive from a human donor with non-small cell lung cancer who had a partial response to radiotherapy plus ipilimumab. CDR3s include the opening cysteine and the closing phenylalanine or tryptophan. D genes are given only for firm matches. Clone size is shown for a subset of rows, as once, few, many or a class of expanded clone.

j_call,clone_size,d_call,v_call,cdr3_aa,cdr3_nt
TRBJ2-7,-,TRBD1,TRBV2,CASSESSGTGIGREQYF,TGTGCCAGCAGTGAATCGAGTGGGACAGGGATAGGGCGCGAGCAGTACTTC
TRBJ1-2,many,-,TRBV28,CASSLSLRPLANYGYTF,TGTGCCAGCAGTTTAAGTCTTCGTCCTTTAGCTAACTATGGCTACACCTTC
TRBJ1-1,-,-,TRBV5-8,CASSSHYLTGKNTEAFF,TGTGCCAGCAGCTCGCATTATCTTACAGGGAAGAACACTGAAGCTTTCTTT
TRBJ2-5,-,TRBD2,TRBV28,CASSFSRLAGVLETQYF,TGTGCCAGCAGTTTCTCCCGTCTAGCGGGAGTGTTGGAGACCCAGTACTTC
TRBJ1-2,once,-,TRBV7-2,CASSPRDGAVFNYGYTF,TGTGCCAGCAGCCCACGCGATGGGGCAGTCTTTAACTATGGCTACACCTTC
TRBJ1-1,-,-,TRBV4-1,CASSQDWLTLGQEAFF,TGCGCCAGCAGCCAAGATTGGCTTACCTTGGGCCAGGAAGCTTTCTTT
TRBJ2-2,-,TRBD2,TRBV4-2,CASSQDLTGREHTGELFF,TGTGCCAGCAGCCAAGATCTTACTGGGCGGGAGCACACCGGGGAGCTGTTTTTT
TRBJ2-1,-,TRBD1,TRBV19,CASRDLGDSLNEQFF,TGTGCCAGTAGGGATCTGGGGGACAGCTTAAATGAGCAGTTCTTC
TRBJ2-3,-,TRBD2,TRBV6-6,CASSYPSGRSNTQYF,TGTGCCAGCAGTTACCCTAGCGGGAGGTCGAATACGCAGTATTTT
TRBJ1-5,-,-,TRBV19,CASSTNREGQPQHF,TGTGCCAGTAGTACCAACAGGGAAGGGCAGCCCCAGCATTTT
TRBJ1-1,-,-,TRBV28,CAAGRGTNTEAFF,TGTGCCGCCGGGAGGGGAACGAACACTGAAGCTTTCTTT
TRBJ2-5,-,-,TRBV9,CASSVGGGTRETQYF,TGTGCCAGCAGCGTAGGAGGCGGGACGAGAGAGACCCAGTACTTC
TRBJ2-1,-,-,TRBV15,CATIPGTSTYNEQFF,TGTGCCACGATTCCCGGCACTAGCACTTACAATGAGCAGTTCTTC
TRBJ2-4,few,-,TRBV19,CASGQLQGAYF,TGTGCCAGTGGCCAGCTACAGGGAGCCTACTTC
TRBJ2-2,-,-,TRBV19,CASSIGWRRNTGELFF,TGTGCCAGTAGTATAGGGTGGCGGCGGAACACCGGGGAGCTGTTTTTT
TRBJ2-3,-,-,TRBV9,CASSVGSLATDTQYF,TGTGCCAGCAGCGTAGGTTCCCTAGCAACAGATACGCAGTATTTT
TRBJ1-5,-,-,TRBV6-5,CASSYSRSGGGQPQHF,TGTGCCAGCAGTTACTCGAGATCGGGGGGCGGACAGCCCCAGCATTTT
TRBJ1-1,-,TRBD1,TRBV19,CASREQGTSEAFF,TGTGCCAGTAGGGAACAGGGGACAAGTGAAGCTTTCTTT
TRBJ2-3,-,TRBD2,TRBV28,CASSLSSGGSSTDTQYF,TGTGCCAGCAGTTTATCTAGCGGGGGTTCTAGCACAGATACGCAGTATTTT
TRBJ1-6,-,TRBD1,TRBV27,CASSLSRDRGSPLHF,TGTGCCAGCAGTTTATCCCGGGACAGGGGTTCACCCCTCCACTTT
TRBJ1-1,-,-,TRBV6-1,CASSLGRTEAFF,TGTGCCAGCAGTCTGGGGAGGACTGAAGCTTTCTTT
TRBJ1-5,few,-,TRBV19,CASSIWKRDRQPQHF,TGTGCCAGTAGTATTTGGAAGAGGGATCGCCAGCCCCAGCATTTT
TRBJ2-5,-,TRBD2,TRBV5-1,CASSLSGSGETQYF,TGCGCCAGCAGCTTGAGCGGGAGCGGCGAGACCCAGTACTTC
TRBJ1-2,-,-,TRBV19,CASSIGPRGANYGYTF,TGTGCCAGTAGTATAGGTCCTAGGGGCGCGAACTATGGCTACACCTTC
TRBJ2-5,-,-,TRBV6-5,CASSYLQTKETQYF,TGTGCCAGCAGTTATTTACAGACCAAAGAGACCCAGTACTTC
TRBJ2-7,few,-,TRBV27,CASSYRDFNSYEQYF,TGTGCCAGCAGTTACCGGGACTTCAACTCCTACGAGCAGTACTTC
TRBJ2-1,-,-,TRBV11-2,CASSVLLSGTSYNEQFF,TGTGCCAGCAGCGTGTTGTTGAGCGGGACATCCTACAATGAGCAGTTCTTC
TRBJ2-2,-,TRBD2,TRBV23-1,CASSHPGLAEPSGTGELFF,TGCGCCAGCAGTCACCCCGGACTAGCGGAACCCTCGGGCACCGGGGAGCTGTTTTTT
TRBJ2-7,-,TRBD1,TRBV28,CASKLDRISYEQYF,TGTGCCAGCAAACTGGACAGGATCAGCTACGAGCAGTACTTC
TRBJ2-2,-,-,TRBV9,CASSVRLHTGELFF,TGTGCCAGCAGCGTCCGACTCCACACCGGGGAGCTGTTTTTT
TRBJ1-4,-,-,TRBV6-6,CASRRVEATNEKLFF,TGTGCCAGCAGACGCGTCGAAGCAACTAATGAAAAACTGTTTTTT
TRBJ2-1,-,TRBD2,TRBV5-6,CASRGGGDPYNEQFF,TGTGCCAGCCGGGGGGGAGGGGACCCCTACAATGAGCAGTTCTTC
TRBJ2-4,-,TRBD2,TRBV11-3,CASSLNSGQSKNIQYF,TGTGCCAGCAGCTTAAATAGCGGGCAGTCCAAAAACATTCAGTACTTC
TRBJ2-7,once,TRBD2,TRBV5-4,CASSVQTSSDEQYF,TGTGCCAGCAGCGTTCAGACTAGCTCTGACGAGCAGTACTTC
TRBJ2-5,-,TRBD1,TRBV19,CASSAPTTGRETQYF,TGTGCCAGTAGCGCCCCAACGACAGGGAGAGAGACCCAGTACTTC